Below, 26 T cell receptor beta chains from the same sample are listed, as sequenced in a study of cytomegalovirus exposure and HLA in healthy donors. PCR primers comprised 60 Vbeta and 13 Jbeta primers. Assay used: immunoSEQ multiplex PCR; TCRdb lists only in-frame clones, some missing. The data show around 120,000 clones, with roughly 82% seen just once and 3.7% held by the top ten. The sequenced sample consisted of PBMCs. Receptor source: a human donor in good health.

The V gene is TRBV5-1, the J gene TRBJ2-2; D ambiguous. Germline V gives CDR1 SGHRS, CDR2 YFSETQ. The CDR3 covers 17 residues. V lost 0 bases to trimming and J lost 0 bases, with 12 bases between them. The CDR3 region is CASSLAFSIANTGELFF. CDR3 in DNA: TGCGCCAGCAGCTTGGCCTTTAGCATCGCGAACACCGGGGAGCTGTTTTTT.

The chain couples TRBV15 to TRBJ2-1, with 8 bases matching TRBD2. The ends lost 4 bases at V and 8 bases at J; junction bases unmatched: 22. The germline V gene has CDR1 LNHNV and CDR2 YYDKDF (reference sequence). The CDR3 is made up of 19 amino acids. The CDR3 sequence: CATSKRKPIFPGGPHEQFF. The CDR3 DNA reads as TGTGCCACCAGCAAACGTAAGCCTATCTTTCCGGGAGGGCCCCATGAGCAGTTCTTC.

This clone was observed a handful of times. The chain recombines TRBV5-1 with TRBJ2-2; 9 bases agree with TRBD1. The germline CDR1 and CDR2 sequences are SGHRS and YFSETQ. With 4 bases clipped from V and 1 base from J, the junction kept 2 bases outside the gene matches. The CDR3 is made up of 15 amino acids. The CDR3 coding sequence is TGCGCCAGCAGCCCGGACAGGGGGAACACCGGGGAGCTGTTTTTT. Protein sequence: CASSPDRGNTGELFF.

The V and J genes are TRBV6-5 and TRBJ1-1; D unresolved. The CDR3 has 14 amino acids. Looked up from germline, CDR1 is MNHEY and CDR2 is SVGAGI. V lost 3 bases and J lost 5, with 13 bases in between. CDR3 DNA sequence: TGTGCCAGCAGTTATAAGGGAGCTGGGACTGAAGCTTTCTTT. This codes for CASSYKGAGTEAFF.

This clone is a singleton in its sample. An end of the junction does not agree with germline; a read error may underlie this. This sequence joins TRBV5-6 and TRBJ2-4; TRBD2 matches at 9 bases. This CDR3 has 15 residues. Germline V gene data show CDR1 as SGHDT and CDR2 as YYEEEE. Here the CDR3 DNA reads TGTGCCAGCAGCTCCCGGCGGGAGGGGGGAAACAGTCAGTACTTC. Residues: CASSSRREGGNSQYF.

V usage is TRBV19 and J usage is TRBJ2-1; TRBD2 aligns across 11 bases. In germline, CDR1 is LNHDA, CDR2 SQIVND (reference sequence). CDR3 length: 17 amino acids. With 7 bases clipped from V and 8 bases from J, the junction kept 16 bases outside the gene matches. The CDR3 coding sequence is TGTGCCAGTACCCCGATATTAATAGCGGGAGGGAGCTATGAGCAGTTCTTC. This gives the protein CASTPILIAGGSYEQFF.

The CDR3 coding sequence is TGTGCCAGCAGCTTATCCGGTTCCACCGGGGAGCTGTTTTTT. Its translation is CASSLSGSTGELFF. The chain employs TRBV13 and TRBJ2-2; D gene ambiguous. Trimming left V 2 bases short and J 4 bases short, with 8 bases between. The CDR3 runs to 14 residues. The V gene's germline CDR1 is PRHDT and CDR2 FYEKMQ (reference sequence).

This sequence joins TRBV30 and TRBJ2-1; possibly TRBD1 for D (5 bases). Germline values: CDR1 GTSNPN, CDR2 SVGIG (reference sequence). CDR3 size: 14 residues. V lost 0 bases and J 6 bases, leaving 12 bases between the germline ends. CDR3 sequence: CAWSVAGMGNEQFF. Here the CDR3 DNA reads TGTGCCTGGAGTGTAGCAGGGATGGGCAATGAGCAGTTCTTC.

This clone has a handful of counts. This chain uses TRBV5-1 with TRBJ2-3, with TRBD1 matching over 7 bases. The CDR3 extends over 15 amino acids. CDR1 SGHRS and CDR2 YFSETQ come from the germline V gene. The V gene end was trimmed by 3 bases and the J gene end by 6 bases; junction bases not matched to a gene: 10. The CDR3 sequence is CASSWDRPQGDTQYF. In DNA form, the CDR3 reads TGCGCCAGCAGCTGGGACCGGCCACAGGGGGATACGCAGTATTTT.

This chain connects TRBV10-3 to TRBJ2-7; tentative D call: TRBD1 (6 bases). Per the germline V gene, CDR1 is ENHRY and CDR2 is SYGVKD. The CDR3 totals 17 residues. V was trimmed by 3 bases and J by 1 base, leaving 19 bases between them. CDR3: CAISDLRARGPSYEQYF. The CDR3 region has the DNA TGTGCCATCAGTGATCTGAGGGCCAGGGGCCCGTCCTACGAGCAGTACTTC.

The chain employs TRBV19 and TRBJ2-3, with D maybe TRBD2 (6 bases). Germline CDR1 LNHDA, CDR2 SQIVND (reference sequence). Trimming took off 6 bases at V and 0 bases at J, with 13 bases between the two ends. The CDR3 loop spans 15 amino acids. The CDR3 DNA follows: TGTGCCAGTAGCACTGGGGGGTCCAGCACAGATACGCAGTATTTT. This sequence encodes CASSTGGSSTDTQYF.

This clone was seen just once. This CDR3 reads CASSIRGSGVADTQYF. CDR3 bases: TGTGCCAGTAGTATACGTGGGTCGGGAGTGGCAGATACGCAGTATTTT. The V gene is TRBV19, the J gene TRBJ2-3, with a weak D call TRBD2 (6 bases). From germline, CDR1 is LNHDA and CDR2 SQIVND (reference sequence). V dropped 2 bases and J dropped 4 bases, with 16 bases sitting between them. The CDR3 loop spans 16 amino acids.

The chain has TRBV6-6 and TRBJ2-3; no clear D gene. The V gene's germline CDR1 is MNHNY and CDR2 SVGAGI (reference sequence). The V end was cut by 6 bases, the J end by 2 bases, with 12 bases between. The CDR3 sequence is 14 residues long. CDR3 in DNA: TGTGCCAGCAGGGCTAGTTTATCCACAGATACGCAGTATTTT. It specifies CASRASLSTDTQYF.

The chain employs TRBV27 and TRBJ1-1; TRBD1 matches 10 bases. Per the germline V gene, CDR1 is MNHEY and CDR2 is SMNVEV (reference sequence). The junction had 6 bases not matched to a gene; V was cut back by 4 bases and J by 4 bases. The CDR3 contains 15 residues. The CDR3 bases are TGTGCCAGCAGTTCCCCGGGACAGGGGAGCACTGAAGCTTTCTTT. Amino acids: CASSSPGQGSTEAFF.

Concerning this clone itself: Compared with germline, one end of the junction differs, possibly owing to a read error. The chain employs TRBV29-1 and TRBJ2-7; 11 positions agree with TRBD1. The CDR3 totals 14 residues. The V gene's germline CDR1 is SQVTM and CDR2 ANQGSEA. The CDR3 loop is CGVYPGTGGYEQYF. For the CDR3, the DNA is TGCGGCGTGTACCCAGGGACAGGGGGCTACGAGCAGTACTTC.

The CDR3 DNA is TGTGTGTGGCGGGAGGTAATTTACGAGCAGTACTTC. This codes for CVWREVIYEQYF. The chain has TRBV11-2 and TRBJ2-7; TRBD2 agrees at 8 bases. Germline V gene lookup returns CDR1 SGHAT and CDR2 FQNNGV. The CDR3 is made up of 12 amino acids.

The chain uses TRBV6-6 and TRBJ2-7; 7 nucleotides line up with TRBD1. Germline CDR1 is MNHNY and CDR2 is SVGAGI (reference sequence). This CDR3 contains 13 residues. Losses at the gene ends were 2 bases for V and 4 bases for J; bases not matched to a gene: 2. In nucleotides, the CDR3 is TGTGCCAGCAGTTACGGGACAGTATACGAGCAGTACTTC. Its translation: CASSYGTVYEQYF.

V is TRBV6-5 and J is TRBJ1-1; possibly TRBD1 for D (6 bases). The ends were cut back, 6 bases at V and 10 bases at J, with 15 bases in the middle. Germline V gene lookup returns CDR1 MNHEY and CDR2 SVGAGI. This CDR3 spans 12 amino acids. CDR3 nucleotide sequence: TGTGCCAGCAGAACAGCAGAACAGGGAGCTTTCTTT. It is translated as CASRTAEQGAFF.

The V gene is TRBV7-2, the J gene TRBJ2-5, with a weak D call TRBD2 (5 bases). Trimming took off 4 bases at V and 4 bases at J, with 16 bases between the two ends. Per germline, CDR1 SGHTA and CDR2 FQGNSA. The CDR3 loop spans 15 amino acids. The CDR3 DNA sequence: TGTGCCAGCAGCTCCGAAGGACTCCTCGCAGAGACCCAGTACTTC. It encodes CASSSEGLLAETQYF.

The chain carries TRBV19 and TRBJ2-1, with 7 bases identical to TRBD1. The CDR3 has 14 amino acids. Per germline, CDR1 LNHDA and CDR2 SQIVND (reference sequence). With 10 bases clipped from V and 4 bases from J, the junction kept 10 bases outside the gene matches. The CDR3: CATLKVGQYNEQFF. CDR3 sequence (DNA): TGTGCCACCCTGAAGGTGGGACAGTACAATGAGCAGTTCTTC. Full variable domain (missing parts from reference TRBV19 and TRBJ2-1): DGGITQSPKYLFRKEGQNVTLSCEQNLNHDAMYWYRQDPGQGLRLIYYSQIVNDFQKGDIAEGYSVSREKKESFPLTVTSAQKNPTAFYLCATLKVGQYNEQFFGPGTRLTVL.

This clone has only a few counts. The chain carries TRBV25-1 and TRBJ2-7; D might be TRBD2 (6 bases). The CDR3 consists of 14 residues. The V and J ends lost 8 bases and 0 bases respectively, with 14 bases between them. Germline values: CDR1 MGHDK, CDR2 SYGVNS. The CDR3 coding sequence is TGTGCCAGCCAGAAGGACGGGAGCTCCTACGAGCAGTACTTC. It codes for CASQKDGSSYEQYF.

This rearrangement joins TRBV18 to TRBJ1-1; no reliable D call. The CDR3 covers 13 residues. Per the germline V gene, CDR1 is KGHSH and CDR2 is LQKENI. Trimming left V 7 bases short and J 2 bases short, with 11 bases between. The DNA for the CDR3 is TGTGCCAGCTGCCCGGGGTCTAACACTGAAGCTTTCTTT. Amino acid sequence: CASCPGSNTEAFF.

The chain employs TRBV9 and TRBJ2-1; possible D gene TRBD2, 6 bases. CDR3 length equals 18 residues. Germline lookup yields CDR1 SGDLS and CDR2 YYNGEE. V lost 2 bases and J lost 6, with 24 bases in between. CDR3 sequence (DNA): TGTGCCAGCAGCGTGGACCCTCTGGGAGGTGTCAGGGCCAATGAGCAGTTCTTC. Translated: CASSVDPLGGVRANEQFF.

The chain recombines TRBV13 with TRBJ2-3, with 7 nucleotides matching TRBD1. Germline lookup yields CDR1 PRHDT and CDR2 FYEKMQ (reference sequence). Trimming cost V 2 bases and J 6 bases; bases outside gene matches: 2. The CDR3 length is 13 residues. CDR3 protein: CASSLSRGDTQYF. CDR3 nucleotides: TGTGCCAGCAGCTTAAGCAGGGGGGATACGCAGTATTTT.

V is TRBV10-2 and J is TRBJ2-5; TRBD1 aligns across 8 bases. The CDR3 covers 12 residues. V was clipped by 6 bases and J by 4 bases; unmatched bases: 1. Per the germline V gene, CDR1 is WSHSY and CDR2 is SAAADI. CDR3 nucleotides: TGCGCCAGCAGGGACAGGGCAGAGACCCAGTACTTC. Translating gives CASRDRAETQYF.

The CDR3 DNA reads TGTGCCAGCAGGAAAAACAGGGGCGACACTGAAGCTTTCTTT. Translating it yields CASRKNRGDTEAFF. This chain links TRBV14 with TRBJ1-1, with TRBD1 matching 7 bases. Germline V gene lookup returns CDR1 SGHDN and CDR2 FVKESK. CDR3 size: 14 residues. The junction had 7 bases not matched to a gene; V was cut back by 6 bases and J by 3 bases.